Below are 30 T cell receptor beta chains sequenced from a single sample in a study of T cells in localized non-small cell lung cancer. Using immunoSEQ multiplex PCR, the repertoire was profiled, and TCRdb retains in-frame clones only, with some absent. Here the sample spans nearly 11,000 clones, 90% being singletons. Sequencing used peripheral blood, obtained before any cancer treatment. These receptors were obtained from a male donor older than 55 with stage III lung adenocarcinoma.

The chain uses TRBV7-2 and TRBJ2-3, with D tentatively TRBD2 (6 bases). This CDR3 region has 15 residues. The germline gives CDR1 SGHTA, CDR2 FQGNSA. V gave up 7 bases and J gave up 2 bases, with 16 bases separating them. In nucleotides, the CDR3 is TGTGCCAGCACCAAAGGACTACCCGACACAGATACGCAGTATTTT. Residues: CASTKGLPDTDTQYF. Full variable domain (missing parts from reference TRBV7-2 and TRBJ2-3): GAGVSQSPSNKVTEKGKDVELRCDPISGHTALYWYRQSLGQGLEFLIYFQGNSAPDKSGLPSDRFSAERTGGSVSTLTIQRTQQEDSAVYLCASTKGLPDTDTQYFGPGTRLTVL.

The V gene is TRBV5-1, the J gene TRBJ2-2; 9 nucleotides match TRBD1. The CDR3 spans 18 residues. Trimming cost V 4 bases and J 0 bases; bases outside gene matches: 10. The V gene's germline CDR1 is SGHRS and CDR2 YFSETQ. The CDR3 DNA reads TGCGCCAGCAGCCAAGGGACAGGGACTCCCTCGAACACCGGGGAGCTGTTTTTT. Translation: CASSQGTGTPSNTGELFF.

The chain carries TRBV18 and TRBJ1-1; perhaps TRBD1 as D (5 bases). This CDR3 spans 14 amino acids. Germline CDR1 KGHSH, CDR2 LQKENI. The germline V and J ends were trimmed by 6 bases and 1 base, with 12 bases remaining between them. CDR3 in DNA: TGTGCCAGCTCGGGGGGTATAACGAACACTGAAGCTTTCTTT. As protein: CASSGGITNTEAFF.

The DNA for the CDR3 is TGCAGCGTTGGCACCGGGAGGGTCGGTTACGAGCAGTACTTC. Protein sequence: CSVGTGRVGYEQYF. The V and J genes are TRBV29-1 and TRBJ2-7; 8 nucleotides align to TRBD2. This CDR3 has 14 amino acids. Germline values: CDR1 SQVTM, CDR2 ANQGSEA. V gave up 4 bases and J gave up 4 bases; unmatched junction bases: 9.

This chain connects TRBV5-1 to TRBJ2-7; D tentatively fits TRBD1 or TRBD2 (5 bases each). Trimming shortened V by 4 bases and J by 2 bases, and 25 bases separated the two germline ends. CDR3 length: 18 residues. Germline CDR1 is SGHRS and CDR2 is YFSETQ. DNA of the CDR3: TGCGCCAGCAGCCAAGCGTCTGGGACCCGAATCCCCCCCTACGAGCAGTACTTC. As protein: CASSQASGTRIPPYEQYF.

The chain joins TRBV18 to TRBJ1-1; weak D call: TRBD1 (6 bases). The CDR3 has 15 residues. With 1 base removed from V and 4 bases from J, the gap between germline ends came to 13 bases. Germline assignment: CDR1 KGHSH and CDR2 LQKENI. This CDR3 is CASSPRGGAITEAFF. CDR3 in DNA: TGTGCCAGCTCACCACGGGGGGGCGCCATCACTGAAGCTTTCTTT.

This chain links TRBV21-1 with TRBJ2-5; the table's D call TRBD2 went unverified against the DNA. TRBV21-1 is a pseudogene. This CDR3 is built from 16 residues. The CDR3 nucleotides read TGTGCCAGCAGCAACGGACTAGCGGGAGGTAAGGAGACCCAGTACTTC. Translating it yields CASSNGLAGGKETQYF.

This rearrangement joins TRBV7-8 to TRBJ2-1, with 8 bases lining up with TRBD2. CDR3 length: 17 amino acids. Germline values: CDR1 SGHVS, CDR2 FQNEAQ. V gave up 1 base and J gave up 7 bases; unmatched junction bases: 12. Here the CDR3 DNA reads TGTGCCAGCAGCTTAGGGGGTCTGGGCGGGAGGAGGAATGAGCAGTTCTTC. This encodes CASSLGGLGGRRNEQFF.

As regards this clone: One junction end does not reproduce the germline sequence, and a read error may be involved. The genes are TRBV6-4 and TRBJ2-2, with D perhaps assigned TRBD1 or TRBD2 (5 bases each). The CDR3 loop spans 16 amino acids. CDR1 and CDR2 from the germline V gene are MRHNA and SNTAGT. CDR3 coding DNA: TGTGCCACCAGTAGGGGAACCGGGATCGGGACCGGGGAGCTGTTTTTT. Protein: CATSRGTGIGTGELFF.

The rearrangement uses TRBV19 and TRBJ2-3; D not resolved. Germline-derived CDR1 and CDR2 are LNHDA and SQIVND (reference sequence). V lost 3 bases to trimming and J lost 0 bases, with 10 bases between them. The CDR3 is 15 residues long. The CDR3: CASSMGGRSTDTQYF. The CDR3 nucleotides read TGTGCCAGTAGTATGGGCGGTCGAAGCACAGATACGCAGTATTTT. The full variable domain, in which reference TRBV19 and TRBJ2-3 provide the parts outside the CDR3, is DGGITQSPKYLFRKEGQNVTLSCEQNLNHDAMYWYRQDPGQGLRLIYYSQIVNDFQKGDIAEGYSVSREKKESFPLTVTSAQKNPTAFYLCASSMGGRSTDTQYFGPGTRLTVL.

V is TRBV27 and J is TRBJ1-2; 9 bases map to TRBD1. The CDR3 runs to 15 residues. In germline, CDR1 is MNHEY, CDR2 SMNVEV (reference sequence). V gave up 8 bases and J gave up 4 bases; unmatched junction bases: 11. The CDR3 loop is CASHKSGTGSYGYTF. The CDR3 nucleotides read TGTGCCAGCCATAAATCCGGGACAGGGAGCTATGGCTACACCTTC.

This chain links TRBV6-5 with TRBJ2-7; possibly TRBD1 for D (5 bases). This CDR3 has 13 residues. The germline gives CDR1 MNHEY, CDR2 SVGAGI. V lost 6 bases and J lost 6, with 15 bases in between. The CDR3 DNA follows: TGTGCCAGCAGCTACGACAGTCCCTCCGAGCAGTACTTC. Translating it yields CASSYDSPSEQYF.

CDR3 DNA: TGTGCCAGCAGTGAATCGGTAGACCCAGATACGCAGTATTTT. Residues: CASSESVDPDTQYF. The gene calls are TRBV25-1 and TRBJ2-3; no clear D gene. V dropped 1 base and J dropped 4 bases, with 9 bases sitting between them. CDR3 length: 14 amino acids. Germline-derived CDR1 and CDR2 are MGHDK and SYGVNS.

CDR3 region: CASSATGTGELFF. The CDR3, as DNA: TGTGCCAGCAGCGCCACCGGGACCGGGGAGCTGTTTTTT. The genes are TRBV9 and TRBJ2-2, with unresolved D. The germline V gene has CDR1 SGDLS and CDR2 YYNGEE. This CDR3 spans 13 amino acids. With 3 bases removed from V and 5 bases from J, the gap between germline ends came to 8 bases.

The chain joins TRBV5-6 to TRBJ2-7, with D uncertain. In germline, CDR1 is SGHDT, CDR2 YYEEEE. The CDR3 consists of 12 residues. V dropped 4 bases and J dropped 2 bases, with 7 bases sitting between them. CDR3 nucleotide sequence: TGTGCCAGCAGCGTCAGAGCCTACGAGCAGTACTTC. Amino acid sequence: CASSVRAYEQYF.

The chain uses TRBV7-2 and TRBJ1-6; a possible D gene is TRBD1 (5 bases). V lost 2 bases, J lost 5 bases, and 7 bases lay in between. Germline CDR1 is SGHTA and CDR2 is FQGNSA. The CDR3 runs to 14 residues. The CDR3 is CASSLRGNNSPLHF. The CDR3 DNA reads TGTGCCAGCAGCTTACGGGGGAATAATTCACCCCTCCACTTT.

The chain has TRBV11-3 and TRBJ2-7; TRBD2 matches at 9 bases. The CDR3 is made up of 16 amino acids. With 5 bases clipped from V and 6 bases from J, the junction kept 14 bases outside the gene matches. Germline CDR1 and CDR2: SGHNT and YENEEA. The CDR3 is CASSLGSGRNSTEQYF. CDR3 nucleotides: TGTGCCAGCAGCCTCGGGAGCGGGAGGAACAGCACCGAGCAGTACTTC.

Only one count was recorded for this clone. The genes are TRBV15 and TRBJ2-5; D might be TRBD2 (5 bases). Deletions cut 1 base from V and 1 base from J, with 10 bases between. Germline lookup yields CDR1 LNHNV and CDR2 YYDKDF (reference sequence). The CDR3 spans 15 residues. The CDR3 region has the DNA TGTGCCACCAGCAGAGGGACGACTACCCAAGAGACCCAGTACTTC. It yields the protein CATSRGTTTQETQYF. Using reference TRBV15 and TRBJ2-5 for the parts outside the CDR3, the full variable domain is DAMVIQNPRYQVTQFGKPVTLSCSQTLNHNVMYWYQQKSSQAPKLLFHYYDKDFNNEADTPDNFQSRRPNTSFCFLDIRSPGLGDTAMYLCATSRGTTTQETQYFGPGTRLLVL.

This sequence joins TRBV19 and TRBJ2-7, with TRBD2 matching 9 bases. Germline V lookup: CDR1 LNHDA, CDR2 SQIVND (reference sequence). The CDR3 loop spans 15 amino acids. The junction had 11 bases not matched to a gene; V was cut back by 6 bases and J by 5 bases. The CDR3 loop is CASSRSGRRMDEQYF. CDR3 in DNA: TGTGCCAGTAGCCGAAGCGGGAGGCGCATGGACGAGCAGTACTTC.

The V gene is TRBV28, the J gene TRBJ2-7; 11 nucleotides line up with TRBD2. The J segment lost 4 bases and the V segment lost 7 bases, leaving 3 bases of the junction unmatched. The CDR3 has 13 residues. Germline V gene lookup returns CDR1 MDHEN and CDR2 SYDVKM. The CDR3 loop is CASTASGRYEQYF. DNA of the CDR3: TGTGCCAGCACCGCTAGCGGGAGGTACGAGCAGTACTTC.

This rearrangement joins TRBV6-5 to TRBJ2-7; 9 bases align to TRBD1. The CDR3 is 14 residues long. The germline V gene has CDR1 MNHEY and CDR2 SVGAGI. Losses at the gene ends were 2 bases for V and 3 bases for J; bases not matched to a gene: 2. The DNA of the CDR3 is TGTGCCAGCAGTTACGTGGGACAGGGCTACGAGCAGTACTTC. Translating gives CASSYVGQGYEQYF.

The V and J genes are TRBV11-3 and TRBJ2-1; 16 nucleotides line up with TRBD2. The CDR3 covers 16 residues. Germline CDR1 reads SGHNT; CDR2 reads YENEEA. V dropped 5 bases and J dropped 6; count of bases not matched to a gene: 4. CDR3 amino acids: CASSMGLAGGVNEQFF. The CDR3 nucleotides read TGTGCCAGCAGCATGGGACTAGCGGGGGGGGTCAATGAGCAGTTCTTC.

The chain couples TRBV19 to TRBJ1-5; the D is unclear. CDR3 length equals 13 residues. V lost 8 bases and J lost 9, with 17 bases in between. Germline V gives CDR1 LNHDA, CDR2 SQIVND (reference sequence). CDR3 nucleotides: TGTGCCAGTTCCGACCGGGAAAGCACGCCCCAGCATTTT. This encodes CASSDRESTPQHF.

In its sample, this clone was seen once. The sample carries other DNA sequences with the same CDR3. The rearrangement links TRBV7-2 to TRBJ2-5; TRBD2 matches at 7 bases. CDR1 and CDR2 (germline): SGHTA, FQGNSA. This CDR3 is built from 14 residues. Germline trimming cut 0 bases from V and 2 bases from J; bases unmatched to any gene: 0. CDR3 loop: CASSLAGGQETQYF. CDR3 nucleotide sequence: TGTGCCAGCAGCTTAGCGGGAGGGCAAGAGACCCAGTACTTC.

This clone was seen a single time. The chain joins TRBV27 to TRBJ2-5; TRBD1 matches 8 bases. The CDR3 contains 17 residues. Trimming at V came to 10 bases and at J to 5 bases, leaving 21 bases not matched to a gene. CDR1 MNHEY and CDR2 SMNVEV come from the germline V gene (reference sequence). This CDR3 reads CATTRMAGGASSETQYF. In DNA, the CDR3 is TGTGCCACCACTCGGATGGCAGGGGGCGCGTCGTCGGAGACCCAGTACTTC.

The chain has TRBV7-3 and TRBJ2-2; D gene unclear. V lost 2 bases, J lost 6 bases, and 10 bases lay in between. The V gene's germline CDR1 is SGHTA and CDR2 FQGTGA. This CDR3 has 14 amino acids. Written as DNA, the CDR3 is TGTGCCAGCAGCTTAGCTCTGCCCGCCGGGGAGCTGTTTTTT. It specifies CASSLALPAGELFF.

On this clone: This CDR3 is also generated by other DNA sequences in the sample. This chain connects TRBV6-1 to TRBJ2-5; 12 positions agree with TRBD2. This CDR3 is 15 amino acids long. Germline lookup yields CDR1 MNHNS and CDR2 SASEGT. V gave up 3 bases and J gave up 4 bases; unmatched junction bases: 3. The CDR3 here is CASSDLAGGRETQYF. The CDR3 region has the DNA TGTGCCAGCAGTGATCTAGCGGGAGGGCGAGAGACCCAGTACTTC.

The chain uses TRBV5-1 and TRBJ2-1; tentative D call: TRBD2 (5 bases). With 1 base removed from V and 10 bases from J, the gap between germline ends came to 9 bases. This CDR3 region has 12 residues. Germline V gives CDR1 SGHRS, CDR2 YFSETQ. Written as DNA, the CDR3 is TGCGCCAGCAGCTTGCCGGCTAGCGAGCAGTTCTTC. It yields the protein CASSLPASEQFF.

CDR3 nucleotide sequence: TGTGCCAGCTCACGTCTGGATAACACTGAAGCTTTCTTT. Translation gives CASSRLDNTEAFF. J is TRBJ1-1 and V is TRBV18; no definite D call. The V end was cut by 4 bases, the J end by 2 bases, with 8 bases between. Germline CDR1 reads KGHSH; CDR2 reads LQKENI. The CDR3 extends over 13 amino acids.

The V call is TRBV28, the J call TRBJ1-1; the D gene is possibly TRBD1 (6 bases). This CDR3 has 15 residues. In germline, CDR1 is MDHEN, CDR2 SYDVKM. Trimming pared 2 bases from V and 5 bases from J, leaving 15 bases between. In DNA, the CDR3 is TGTGCCAGCAGTTTAACCGGGACAATAGGGACTGAAGCTTTCTTT. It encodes CASSLTGTIGTEAFF.